These 25 T cell receptor beta chains came from one sample sequenced in a study of cytomegalovirus exposure and HLA in healthy donors. With 60 Vbeta and 13 Jbeta primers, the PCR was carried out. The method was immunoSEQ multiplex PCR; TCRdb's version includes in-frame clones alone and lacks a portion of them. The sample shows about 180,000 clones, roughly four fifths of them seen only once. The sequenced sample was PBMCs. The receptors derive from a female donor in good health and CMV-seronegative.

This sequence joins TRBV27 and TRBJ1-5; D gene unclear. The germline CDR1 and CDR2 sequences are MNHEY and SMNVEV (reference sequence). V lost 2 bases to trimming and J lost 1 base, with 15 bases between them. The CDR3 runs to 17 residues. CDR3 protein: CASSLGGELYSNQPQHF. In DNA form, the CDR3 reads TGTGCCAGCAGTTTAGGAGGAGAACTCTACAGCAATCAGCCCCAGCATTTT.

This rearrangement joins TRBV5-6 to TRBJ2-7; 10 positions agree with TRBD2. CDR1 is SGHDT and CDR2 is YYEEEE in the germline V gene. Losses at the gene ends were 3 bases for V and 2 bases for J; bases not matched to a gene: 14. The CDR3 runs to 18 residues. The CDR3, as DNA: TGTGCCAGCAGCTCAAGGGGCCCGACTAGCGGGTTCACCTACGAGCAGTACTTC. Residues: CASSSRGPTSGFTYEQYF.

The rearrangement uses TRBV6-4 and TRBJ2-6; the D gene is possibly TRBD1 (5 bases). Trimming shortened V by 4 bases and J by 0 bases, and 7 bases separated the two germline ends. The CDR3 length is 15 residues. Per germline, CDR1 MRHNA and CDR2 SNTAGT. The CDR3 DNA follows: TGTGCCAGCAGTGTGGACATCTCTGGGGCCAACGTCCTGACTTTC. Its protein is CASSVDISGANVLTF.

This clone was seen a few times. This sequence joins TRBV7-2 and TRBJ2-3, with 8 bases lining up with TRBD2. Germline CDR1 is SGHTA and CDR2 is FQGNSA. The CDR3 length is 16 residues. J was trimmed by 4 bases and V by 5 bases; bases with no gene match: 11. The CDR3 bases are TGTGCCAGCAGCCCCAGCCCTGCGGGAGGTTCAGATACGCAGTATTTT. It yields the protein CASSPSPAGGSDTQYF.

This clone was seen only a few times. The rearrangement uses TRBV5-8 and TRBJ2-6, with TRBD1 identical over 8 bases. Per the germline V gene, CDR1 is SGHTS and CDR2 is YDEGEE. The CDR3 covers 17 residues. Losses at the gene ends were 5 bases for V and 0 bases for J; bases not matched to a gene: 7. Here the CDR3 reads CASRRTGTSSGANVLTF. The DNA for the CDR3 is TGTGCCAGCAGACGGACAGGGACGAGCTCTGGGGCCAACGTCCTGACTTTC. Combining the CDR3 with reference TRBV5-8 and TRBJ2-6 gives the whole variable domain EAGVTQSPTHLIKTRGQQATLRCSPISGHTSVYWYQQALGLGLQFLLWYDEGEERNRGNFPPRFSGRQFPNYSSELNVNALELEDSALYLCASRRTGTSSGANVLTFGAGSRLTVL.

This chain links TRBV11-2 with TRBJ1-2; 8 nucleotides line up with TRBD1. V shed 3 bases and J 9 bases; nucleotides not matched to a gene: 3. Looked up from germline, CDR1 is SGHAT and CDR2 is FQNNGV. The CDR3 consists of 12 residues. The DNA for the CDR3 is TGTGCCAGCAGCTTGGACAGGGAGCGCTACACCTTC. It encodes CASSLDRERYTF. Using reference TRBV11-2 and TRBJ1-2 for the parts outside the CDR3, the full variable domain is EAGVAQSPRYKIIEKRQSVAFWCNPISGHATLYWYQQILGQGPKLLIQFQNNGVVDDSQLPKDRFSAERLKGVDSTLKIQPAKLEDSAVYLCASSLDRERYTFGSGTRLTVV.

This clone is a singleton in its sample. The chain joins TRBV18 to TRBJ2-1, with TRBD1 as a possible D gene (6 bases). Germline V gene data show CDR1 as KGHSH and CDR2 as LQKENI. V lost 3 bases, J lost 8 bases, and 23 bases lay in between. CDR3 size: 17 residues. CDR3 loop: CASSPPDRPPMMDEQFF. The CDR3 DNA reads as TGTGCCAGCTCACCTCCAGACAGGCCCCCTATGATGGATGAGCAGTTCTTC. The full variable domain, with the rest looked up from reference TRBV18 and TRBJ2-1, is NAGVMQNPRHLVRRRGQEARLRCSPMKGHSHVYWYRQLPEEGLKFMVYLQKENIIDESGMPKERFSAEFPKEGPSILRIQQVVRGDSAAYFCASSPPDRPPMMDEQFFGPGTRLTVL.

The chain carries TRBV4-3 and TRBJ2-2; D remains unclear. V lost 0 bases and J lost 4, with 9 bases in between. Germline-derived CDR1 and CDR2 are LGHNA and YSLEER. The CDR3 runs to 15 residues. CDR3: CASSQDSTFTGELFF. Here the CDR3 DNA reads TGCGCCAGCAGCCAAGATTCAACTTTCACCGGGGAGCTGTTTTTT.

This clone was seen only a few times. This sequence joins TRBV20-1 and TRBJ1-1; the D is unclear. Trimming removed 1 base at V and 10 bases at J, with 10 bases between. Germline CDR1 and CDR2: DFQATT and SNEGSKA (reference sequence). The CDR3 contains 11 residues. The CDR3 DNA sequence: TGCAGTGCTAGAGTGCAGGTGGTAGCTTTCTTT. Protein product: CSARVQVVAFF.

This chain uses TRBV5-5 with TRBJ1-2, with D perhaps matching TRBD1 (5 bases). Germline assignment: CDR1 SGHKS and CDR2 YYEKEE (reference sequence). The V and J ends lost 0 bases and 4 bases respectively, with 10 bases between them. The length of the CDR3 is 14 residues. CDR3 sequence reads: CASSLGPTAYGYTF. CDR3 bases: TGTGCCAGCAGCTTGGGCCCGACAGCCTATGGCTACACCTTC.

The chain is built from TRBV29-1 and TRBJ1-1, with D possibly being TRBD1 (6 bases). This CDR3 is 12 amino acids long. The V gene lost 6 bases and the J gene lost 1 base, with 9 bases spanning the gap. Germline CDR1 is SQVTM and CDR2 is ANQGSEA. The CDR3 bases are TGCAGCGTGGGACACCCGAACACTGAAGCTTTCTTT. Protein product: CSVGHPNTEAFF.

The chain has TRBV27 and TRBJ2-7; a weak D match, TRBD1 (5 bases). CDR3 length: 13 amino acids. The V gene's germline CDR1 is MNHEY and CDR2 SMNVEV (reference sequence). The V end was cut by 8 bases, the J end by 6 bases, with 17 bases between. CDR3 DNA sequence: TGTGCCAGCGCCCGACAGTCTTGGGGCGAGCAGTACTTC. Protein: CASARQSWGEQYF.

J is TRBJ2-7 and V is TRBV7-2; 8 bases align to TRBD2. Per germline, CDR1 SGHTA and CDR2 FQGNSA. The CDR3 is made up of 15 amino acids. The V and J ends lost 5 bases and 5 bases, in that order; junction bases with no gene match: 11. In DNA, the CDR3 is TGTGCCAGCAGCCCCACCCCGGGACTAGGTAACGAGCAGTACTTC. Its protein product is CASSPTPGLGNEQYF.

The chain couples TRBV6-5 to TRBJ1-1; 8 nucleotides agree with TRBD1. Germline CDR1 reads MNHEY; CDR2 reads SVGAGI. This CDR3 comprises 15 residues. J lost 1 base, V lost 5 bases, and 6 bases had no gene match. The CDR3: CASSPPGTGNTEAFF. The DNA of the CDR3 is TGTGCCAGCAGTCCCCCCGGGACAGGGAACACTGAAGCTTTCTTT.

The CDR3 region is CASSSQGARYGYTF. In DNA, the CDR3 is TGTGCCAGCAGCTCCCAGGGGGCGCGGTATGGCTACACCTTC. V gene TRBV11-2 combines with J gene TRBJ1-2; 8 nucleotides match TRBD1. Trimming at V came to 4 bases and at J to 5 bases, leaving 6 bases not matched to a gene. This CDR3 comprises 14 residues. Germline CDR1 SGHAT, CDR2 FQNNGV. The full variable domain, rest sourced from reference TRBV11-2 and TRBJ1-2, is EAGVAQSPRYKIIEKRQSVAFWCNPISGHATLYWYQQILGQGPKLLIQFQNNGVVDDSQLPKDRFSAERLKGVDSTLKIQPAKLEDSAVYLCASSSQGARYGYTFGSGTRLTVV.

The J gene is TRBJ1-2, the V gene TRBV9; 7 nucleotides agree with TRBD1. The trim removed 0 bases at V and 6 bases at J, leaving 11 bases unmatched. The germline gives CDR1 SGDLS, CDR2 YYNGEE. The CDR3 runs 16 residues. CDR3: CASSVDLRGTEDGYTF. DNA for the CDR3: TGTGCCAGCAGCGTAGACCTCCGGGGGACAGAAGATGGCTACACCTTC.

The genes are TRBV20-1 and TRBJ1-2; D is undetermined. Trimming shortened V by 6 bases and J by 4 bases, and 9 bases separated the two germline ends. This CDR3 region has 11 residues. CDR1 is DFQATT and CDR2 is SNEGSKA in the germline V gene (reference sequence). The CDR3 reads CSAPSGYGYTF. CDR3 DNA: TGCAGTGCCCCCTCGGGCTATGGCTACACCTTC.

V gene TRBV2 combines with J gene TRBJ2-7; TRBD1 aligns across 10 bases. The V segment lost 6 bases and the J segment 7 bases; nucleotides outside the gene matches: 15. Germline-derived CDR1 and CDR2 are SNHLY and FYNNEI. The CDR3 sequence is 16 residues long. CDR3 DNA sequence: TGTGCCAGCAGAACTGGGGGGACAGGGGCGGCGTGGGAGCAGTACTTC. Translation: CASRTGGTGAAWEQYF.

This chain links TRBV10-3 with TRBJ1-2; D possibly corresponds to TRBD1 (5 bases). From germline, CDR1 is ENHRY and CDR2 SYGVKD. V lost 3 bases and J 3 bases, leaving 14 bases between the germline ends. CDR3 length: 15 amino acids. The CDR3, as DNA: TGTGCCATCAGTGACCCGCAACAGGCCCACTATGGCTACACCTTC. It codes for CAISDPQQAHYGYTF.

This clone was seen a single time. The V call is TRBV6-6, the J call TRBJ2-1, with a weak D call TRBD2 (6 bases). The CDR3 has 15 residues. CDR1 and CDR2 from the germline V gene are MNHNY and SVGAGI (reference sequence). Trimming took off 5 bases at V and 2 bases at J, with 13 bases between the two ends. The CDR3, as DNA: TGTGCCAGCAGTAACTACCGGGAGCCCTACAATGAGCAGTTCTTC. Its protein product is CASSNYREPYNEQFF.

V and J are TRBV7-8 and TRBJ2-2; maybe TRBD1 (5 bases). Between the trimmed V and J ends, which lost 5 bases and 1 base, there was a span of 14 bases. This CDR3 contains 16 residues. From germline, CDR1 is SGHVS and CDR2 FQNEAQ. The CDR3 DNA reads TGTGCCAGCAGCCCCCGAAGTCAGGGGAACACCGGGGAGCTGTTTTTT. Translated: CASSPRSQGNTGELFF.

V and J are TRBV28 and TRBJ2-7; the match to TRBD1 covers 9 bases. V lost 6 bases to trimming and J lost 3 bases; unmatched junction nucleotides: 9. The CDR3 spans 15 residues. Germline values: CDR1 MDHEN, CDR2 SYDVKM. The CDR3, as DNA: TGTGCCAGCAGCCAAATTGGACAGGGGAGCTACGAGCAGTACTTC. Translation gives CASSQIGQGSYEQYF.

Only a few counts were recorded for this clone. The chain recombines TRBV5-1 with TRBJ2-1, with 11 nucleotides matching TRBD2. Germline lookup yields CDR1 SGHRS and CDR2 YFSETQ. J gave up 10 bases and V 4 bases, and 10 bases lay outside the gene matches. The CDR3 has 15 amino acids. CDR3 coding DNA: TGCGCCAGCAGCGCGACTAGCGGGGCTCCACAAGAGCAGTTCTTC. It specifies CASSATSGAPQEQFF. Full variable domain (outside the CDR3, taken from reference TRBV5-1 and TRBJ2-1): KAGVTQTPRYLIKTRGQQVTLSCSPISGHRSVSWYQQTPGQGLQFLFEYFSETQRNKGNFPGRFSGRQFSNSRSEMNVSTLELGDSALYLCASSATSGAPQEQFFGPGTRLTVL.

This clone was counted between two and nine times. The chain links TRBV21-1 to TRBJ2-7; the D segment call TRBD1 is taken from the table without a DNA check. TRBV21-1 is listed as a pseudogene. The CDR3 is 17 amino acids. The CDR3: CASSSRDGTQYSYEQYF. The CDR3 nucleotides are TGTGCCAGCAGCTCCCGGGACGGGACACAATACTCCTACGAGCAGTACTTC.

This clone has a single count. The chain employs TRBV6-1 and TRBJ1-5, with unresolved D. From germline, CDR1 is MNHNS and CDR2 SASEGT. The length of the CDR3 is 15 residues. The germline V and J ends were trimmed by 1 base and 5 bases, with 12 bases remaining between them. The CDR3 DNA sequence: TGTGCCAGCAGTGAAGTTGTCACCTCAGATCAGCCCCAGCATTTT. This gives the protein CASSEVVTSDQPQHF.